This T cell receptor (beta chain) appears in the sequencing data of a study of cytomegalovirus exposure and HLA in healthy donors. A word on this clone: Its antigen remains unidentified.

The study, taken as a whole, reports: CMV serostatus was the sole immune exposure information available.

Use of 60 Vbeta and 13 Jbeta primers characterized the PCR. Clones were sequenced by immunoSEQ multiplex PCR, and TCRdb holds only the in-frame ones, with some missing. The table lists some 160,000 clones, over 60% of them singletons. This sequence originates from a man aged 40-55 years in good health and CMV-seronegative. Sequencing was done on a sample of PBMCs.

For the CDR3, the DNA is TGTGCCAGCAGCAACATGAGACTAGCAAGCACAGATACGCAGTATTTT. It translates to CASSNMRLASTDTQYF. The chain joins TRBV7-2 to TRBJ2-3, with 7 nucleotides matching TRBD2. This CDR3 comprises 16 residues. Germline CDR1 and CDR2: SGHTA and FQGNSA. The V segment lost 5 bases and the J segment 0 bases; nucleotides outside the gene matches: 8.